The clone carrying this TCR beta chain occurred many times. Its antigen is currently unknown. The data originate from a study of T cells in Graves' hyperthyroidism and ophthalmopathy. Broader study findings: Most expanded thyroid clonotypes above 0.001 also appeared in blood.

Between the trimmed V and J ends, which lost 2 bases and 2 bases, there was a span of 9 bases. The CDR3 runs to 15 residues. Germline V lookup: CDR1 SGHAT, CDR2 FQDESV (reference sequence). These patients, aged 18 to 65, had recently diagnosed hyperthyroidism lasting under 2 months. Uncontrolled infection, other autoimmune disease, pregnancy or lactation excluded patients. Authors of the study amplified TCR beta CDR3 regions from RNA transcripts. An initial round of RT-PCR targeting the TCR CDR3 relied on the HTBI primer set. TCRdb fed the multiplex PCR reads into MiXCR, producing one record per CDR3 protein. Of fewer than 850,000 distinct CDR3 sequences in the sample, 17% are singletons; the top ten hold about 16%.

The rearrangement links TRBV11-1 to TRBJ2-2; D is unclear. This receptor was identified in a man aged 45-65 years with Graves' hyperthyroidism. The sequenced material came from blood. CDR3 loop: CASSLYESNTGELFF. The CDR3 DNA reads as TGTGCCAGCAGCTTATACGAATCAAACACCGGGGAGCTGTTTTTT.